This T cell receptor beta chain appears in the sequencing data of a study of cytomegalovirus exposure and HLA in healthy donors. The CDR3 length is 17 residues. V lost 5 bases and J lost 1, with 17 bases in between. Germline V CDR1 and CDR2: MNHEY, SMNVEV (reference sequence). Vbeta (60) and Jbeta (13) primers were used in the PCR. Libraries were prepared by immunoSEQ multiplex PCR; TCRdb keeps only in-frame clonotypes and omits some of them. The repertoire consists of roughly 110,000 clones, with 77% occurring once and the leading ten covering more than 4%. V and J are TRBV27 and TRBJ2-2; tentatively, D is TRBD2 (6 bases). Sequencing was performed on PBMCs. This clonotype was obtained from a male donor in good health and CMV-seronegative. The CDR3 bases are TGTGCCAGCAGTCACGGAGGGACTGAAAGGAACACCGGGGAGCTGTTTTTT. This encodes CASSHGGTERNTGELFF.